This entry lists 23 T cell receptor beta chains sequenced from one sample in a study of T cell responses to AZD1222 COVID-19 vaccine. TCRdb's table, derived via immunoSEQ multiplex PCR, lists solely in-frame clones and lacks some. The sample includes under 150,000 clones, roughly nine tenths of them seen just once. The sequenced sample was peripheral blood, obtained 28 days after the second AZD1222 dose. The receptors were sampled from an adult who received the AZD1222 COVID-19 vaccine.

The rearrangement uses TRBV5-4 and TRBJ2-2; TRBD2 matches at 10 bases. The V gene's germline CDR1 is SGHNT and CDR2 YYREEE (reference sequence). This CDR3 is built from 16 residues. J lost 6 bases, V lost 4 bases, and 9 bases had no gene match. The CDR3 DNA is TGTGCCAGCAGCCTATTGAGCGGGAGGGGTGCCGGGGAGCTGTTTTTT. This translates into CASSLLSGRGAGELFF.

The chain couples TRBV20-1 to TRBJ1-1; D unclear. CDR1 and CDR2 from the germline V gene are DFQATT and SNEGSKA (reference sequence). With 3 bases removed from V and 4 bases from J, the gap between germline ends came to 6 bases. The CDR3 is 11 residues long. The CDR3 reads CSASGLTEAFF. The CDR3 coding sequence is TGCAGTGCTAGCGGGCTCACTGAAGCTTTCTTT.

The CDR3: CASSMEVQPQHF. The CDR3 nucleotides are TGTGCCAGTAGTATGGAAGTGCAGCCCCAGCATTTT. The rearrangement uses TRBV19 and TRBJ1-5; D remains ambiguous. The CDR3 extends over 12 amino acids. Germline CDR1 reads LNHDA; CDR2 reads SQIVND (reference sequence). V lost 3 bases and J 7 bases, leaving 7 bases between the germline ends.

The chain joins TRBV3-1 (or the pseudogene TRBV3-2) to TRBJ1-3; 7 nucleotides line up with TRBD1. The J segment lost 0 bases and the V segment lost 3 bases, leaving 8 bases of the junction unmatched. CDR1 LGHDT and CDR2 YNNKEL come from the germline V gene (reference sequence). The CDR3 has 17 residues. This CDR3 reads CASSHGTRGPSGNTIYF. CDR3 DNA sequence: TGTGCCAGCAGCCATGGTACAAGGGGGCCCTCTGGAAACACCATATATTTT.

The CDR3 nucleotides read TGTGCCAGCAGCTCCAGACAGGCCTACCCCACAGATACGCAGTATTTT. Protein product: CASSSRQAYPTDTQYF. The chain joins TRBV5-6 to TRBJ2-3, with D possibly matching TRBD1 (6 bases). CDR1 and CDR2 (germline): SGHDT, YYEEEE. V was trimmed by 3 bases and J by 2 bases, leaving 16 bases between them. The CDR3 is made up of 16 amino acids.

The chain uses TRBV6-5 and TRBJ1-1; D unresolved. Germline V gene sequence: CDR1 MNHEY, CDR2 SVGAGI. CDR3 length equals 12 residues. Trimming took off 7 bases at V and 0 bases at J, with 6 bases between the two ends. The CDR3 loop is CASKDLNTEAFF. Here the CDR3 DNA reads TGTGCCAGCAAGGACCTGAACACTGAAGCTTTCTTT.

The genes are TRBV30 and TRBJ1-1; D is unresolved. The CDR3 runs 12 residues. Between the trimmed V and J ends, which lost 3 bases and 5 bases, there was a span of 10 bases. Per germline, CDR1 GTSNPN and CDR2 SVGIG (reference sequence). The CDR3 nucleotides read TGTGCCTGGAGGACCGAGGTAACTGAAGCTTTCTTT. This sequence encodes CAWRTEVTEAFF.

This clone was seen a handful of times. The chain uses TRBV5-1 and TRBJ2-7; 11 positions agree with TRBD1. Germline-derived CDR1 and CDR2 are SGHRS and YFSETQ. The CDR3 is 17 amino acids. After removal of 4 bases from V and 3 bases from J, the junction contained 12 bases not matched to a gene. The CDR3 coding sequence is TGCGCCAGCAGCCTTCCAGGACAGGGGGCTTTTCTCTACGAGCAGTACTTC. Translated: CASSLPGQGAFLYEQYF.

This clone was counted only a few times. The chain carries TRBV6-6 and TRBJ2-7; D gene unclear. Trimming cost V 2 bases and J 7 bases, with 9 bases left between them. CDR3 length: 12 residues. Looked up from germline, CDR1 is MNHNY and CDR2 is SVGAGI (reference sequence). CDR3 in amino acids: CASSYGMGEQYF. The CDR3 nucleotides are TGTGCCAGCAGTTACGGGATGGGAGAGCAGTACTTC.

This sequence joins TRBV14 and TRBJ2-2; D is perhaps TRBD1 (5 bases). From germline, CDR1 is SGHDN and CDR2 FVKESK. The CDR3 length is 16 residues. V lost 0 bases to trimming and J lost 1 base, with 9 bases between them. This chain's CDR3 is CASSQEGAVNTGELFF. CDR3 sequence (DNA): TGTGCCAGCAGCCAAGAAGGGGCAGTGAACACCGGGGAGCTGTTTTTT.

The chain combines TRBV19 with TRBJ2-7, with 10 bases lining up with TRBD1. V was pared by 2 bases and J by 0 bases, with 1 base of the junction left unmatched. This CDR3 is built from 15 residues. CDR1 is LNHDA and CDR2 is SQIVND in the germline V gene (reference sequence). The DNA of the CDR3 is TGTGCCAGTAGTATAAGGACAGGGGGCTCCTACGAGCAGTACTTC. Protein sequence: CASSIRTGGSYEQYF.

CDR3 amino acids: CASSPAMGRIREKLFF. The CDR3 region has the DNA TGTGCCAGCAGCCCCGCTATGGGACGGATTAGAGAAAAACTGTTTTTT. The rearrangement joins TRBV11-3 to TRBJ1-4, with TRBD1 as a possible D gene (5 bases). V lost 5 bases and J 8 bases, leaving 21 bases between the germline ends. This CDR3 is 16 amino acids long. Germline-derived CDR1 and CDR2 are SGHNT and YENEEA.

The rearrangement links TRBV19 to TRBJ1-1; 7 positions agree with TRBD1. CDR3 length equals 12 residues. V lost 5 bases and J lost 5; bases outside the gene matches: 2. Germline CDR1 reads LNHDA; CDR2 reads SQIVND (reference sequence). CDR3 region: CASSYRGTEAFF. For the CDR3, the DNA is TGTGCCAGTAGTTACAGGGGAACTGAAGCTTTCTTT.

The V call is TRBV7-9, the J call TRBJ2-5; D tentatively fits TRBD1 or TRBD2 (5 bases each). The CDR3 spans 11 residues. V was cut by 8 bases and J by 2 bases, with 6 bases left in between. Germline CDR1 reads SEHNR; CDR2 reads FQNEAQ (reference sequence). CDR3 nucleotides: TGTGCCAGCGGGGGACAAGAGACCCAGTACTTC. This encodes CASGGQETQYF.

The chain combines TRBV6-2 or TRBV6-3 with TRBJ2-4, with D possibly TRBD2 on 7 matching bases. V lost 6 bases and J lost 0, with 18 bases in between. CDR1 and CDR2 from the germline V gene are MNHEY and SVGEGT. The CDR3 is 17 amino acids. Written as DNA, the CDR3 is TGTGCCAGCAGCCCAAGGGAGGGGGGGGTAGCCAAAAACATTCAGTACTTC. As protein: CASSPREGGVAKNIQYF.

The chain combines TRBV11-2 with TRBJ2-1, with 9 positions matching TRBD2. The CDR3 is made up of 16 amino acids. Germline V gene sequence: CDR1 SGHAT, CDR2 FQNNGV. With V trimmed by 5 bases and J by 6 bases, 11 bases remained unmatched. CDR3 sequence: CASSLRGGGAANEQFF. CDR3 in DNA: TGTGCCAGCAGCCTAAGAGGCGGGGGGGCCGCCAATGAGCAGTTCTTC. Variable domain in full (rest from reference TRBV11-2 and TRBJ2-1): EAGVAQSPRYKIIEKRQSVAFWCNPISGHATLYWYQQILGQGPKLLIQFQNNGVVDDSQLPKDRFSAERLKGVDSTLKIQPAKLEDSAVYLCASSLRGGGAANEQFFGPGTRLTVL.

The chain combines TRBV5-5 with TRBJ2-5; TRBD2 matches at 9 bases. Germline V gives CDR1 SGHKS, CDR2 YYEKEE (reference sequence). V shed 0 bases and J 1 base; nucleotides not matched to a gene: 4. The length of the CDR3 is 16 residues. The chain's CDR3 is CASSLAASGIQETQYF. In DNA form, the CDR3 reads TGTGCCAGCAGCTTGGCCGCTAGCGGGATCCAAGAGACCCAGTACTTC.

The chain employs TRBV7-2 and TRBJ2-3; 7 positions agree with TRBD1. From germline, CDR1 is SGHTA and CDR2 FQGNSA. The CDR3 spans 16 residues. Germline trimming cut 4 bases from V and 2 bases from J; bases unmatched to any gene: 9. The CDR3 here is CASSSRLGQTTDTQYF. The CDR3 bases are TGTGCCAGCAGCTCCCGGCTGGGACAGACCACAGATACGCAGTATTTT.

CDR3: CASSLGPLPNTEAFF. The DNA of the CDR3 is TGTGCCAGCAGCTTGGGGCCCTTACCGAACACTGAAGCTTTCTTT. The chain carries TRBV5-6 and TRBJ1-1; D uncertain. The V gene lost 0 bases and the J gene lost 1 base, with 10 bases spanning the gap. CDR1 and CDR2 (germline): SGHDT, YYEEEE. The CDR3 length is 15 residues.

The chain carries TRBV7-8 and TRBJ2-7; 7 nucleotides line up with TRBD2. The CDR3 extends over 14 amino acids. Germline V gene lookup returns CDR1 SGHVS and CDR2 FQNEAQ. J gave up 2 bases and V 4 bases, and 5 bases lay outside the gene matches. The CDR3 coding sequence is TGTGCCAGCAGCTCTAGGGAGGGCGCCTACGAGCAGTACGTC. As protein: CASSSREGAYEQYV.

This sequence joins TRBV21-1 and TRBJ2-3; the table's D call, TRBD1, has no DNA check behind it. TRBV21-1 is a recognized pseudogene. This CDR3 contains 16 residues. CDR3 residues: CASSKLNRGFTDTQYF. CDR3 DNA: TGTGCCAGCAGCAAATTAAACAGGGGGTTTACAGATACGCAGTATTTT.

This sequence joins TRBV7-2 and TRBJ1-1; no firm D call. The ends were cut back, 1 base at V and 5 bases at J, with 8 bases in the middle. The CDR3 is made up of 13 amino acids. Germline CDR1 reads SGHTA; CDR2 reads FQGNSA. As DNA, the CDR3 is TGTGCCAGCAGCTTAGTAGGGTCAACTGAAGCTTTCTTT. Encoded protein: CASSLVGSTEAFF.

The chain combines TRBV27 with TRBJ2-1; 7 bases align to TRBD2. V shed 5 bases and J 0 bases; nucleotides not matched to a gene: 7. This CDR3 is built from 16 residues. Germline CDR1 MNHEY, CDR2 SMNVEV (reference sequence). CDR3 sequence reads: CASSPRGGSSYNEQFF. Here the CDR3 DNA reads TGTGCCAGCAGTCCCCGGGGCGGGAGCTCCTACAATGAGCAGTTCTTC.